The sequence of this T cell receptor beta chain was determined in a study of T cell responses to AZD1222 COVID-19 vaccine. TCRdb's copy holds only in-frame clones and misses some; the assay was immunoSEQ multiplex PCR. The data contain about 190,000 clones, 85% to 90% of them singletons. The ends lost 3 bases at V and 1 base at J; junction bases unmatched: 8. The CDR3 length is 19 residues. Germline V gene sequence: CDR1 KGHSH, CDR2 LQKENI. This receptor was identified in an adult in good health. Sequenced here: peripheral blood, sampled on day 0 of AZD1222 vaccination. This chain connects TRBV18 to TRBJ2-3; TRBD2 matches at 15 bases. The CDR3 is CASSPGTSGGLPRTDTQYF. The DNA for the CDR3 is TGTGCCAGCTCACCTGGGACTAGCGGGGGGCTGCCCCGCACAGATACGCAGTATTTT. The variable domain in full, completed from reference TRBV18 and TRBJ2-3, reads NAGVMQNPRHLVRRRGQEARLRCSPMKGHSHVYWYRQLPEEGLKFMVYLQKENIIDESGMPKERFSAEFPKEGPSILRIQQVVRGDSAAYFCASSPGTSGGLPRTDTQYFGPGTRLTVL.